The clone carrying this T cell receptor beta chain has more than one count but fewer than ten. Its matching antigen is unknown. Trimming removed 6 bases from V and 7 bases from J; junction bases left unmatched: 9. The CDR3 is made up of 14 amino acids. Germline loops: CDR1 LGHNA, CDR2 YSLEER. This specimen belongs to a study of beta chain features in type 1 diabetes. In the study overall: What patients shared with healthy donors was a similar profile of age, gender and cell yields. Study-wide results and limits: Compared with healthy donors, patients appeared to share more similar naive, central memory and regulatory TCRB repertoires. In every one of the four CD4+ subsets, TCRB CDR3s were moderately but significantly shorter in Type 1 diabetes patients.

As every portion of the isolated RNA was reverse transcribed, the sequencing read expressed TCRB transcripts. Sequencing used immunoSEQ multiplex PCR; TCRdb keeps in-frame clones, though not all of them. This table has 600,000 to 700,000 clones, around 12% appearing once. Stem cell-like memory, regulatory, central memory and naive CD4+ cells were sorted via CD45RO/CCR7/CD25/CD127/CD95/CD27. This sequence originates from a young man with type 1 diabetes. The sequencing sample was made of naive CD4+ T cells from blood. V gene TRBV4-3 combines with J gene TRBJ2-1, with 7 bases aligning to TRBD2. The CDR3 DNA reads TGCGCCAGCAGTAAACAGCGGGAAGGGAATGAGCAGTTCTTC. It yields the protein CASSKQREGNEQFF.